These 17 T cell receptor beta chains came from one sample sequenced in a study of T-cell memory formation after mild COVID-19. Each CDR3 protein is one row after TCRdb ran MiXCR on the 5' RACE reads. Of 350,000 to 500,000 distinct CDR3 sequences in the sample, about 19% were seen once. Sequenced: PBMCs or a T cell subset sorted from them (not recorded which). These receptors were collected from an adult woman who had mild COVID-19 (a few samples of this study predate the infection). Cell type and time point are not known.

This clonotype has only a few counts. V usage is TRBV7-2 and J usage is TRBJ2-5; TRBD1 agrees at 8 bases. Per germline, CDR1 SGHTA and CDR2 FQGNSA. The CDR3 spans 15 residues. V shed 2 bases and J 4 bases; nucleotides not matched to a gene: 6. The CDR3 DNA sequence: TGTGCCAGCAGCTTATTGGACAGGGCCCCAGAGACCCAGTACTTC. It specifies CASSLLDRAPETQYF.

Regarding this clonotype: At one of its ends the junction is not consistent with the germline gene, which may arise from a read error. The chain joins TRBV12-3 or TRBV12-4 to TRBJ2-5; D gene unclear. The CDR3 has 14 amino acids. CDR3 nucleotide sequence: TGTTCCAGCACCCGAGATGGGTCCCAAGAGACCCAGTACTTC. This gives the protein CSSTRDGSQETQYF.

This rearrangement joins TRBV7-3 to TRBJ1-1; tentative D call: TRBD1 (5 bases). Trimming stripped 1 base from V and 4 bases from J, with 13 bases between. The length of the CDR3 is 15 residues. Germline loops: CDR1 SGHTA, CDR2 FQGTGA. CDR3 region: CASSLKAGGVTEAFF. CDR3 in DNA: TGTGCCAGCAGCTTAAAAGCGGGGGGGGTCACTGAAGCTTTCTTT.

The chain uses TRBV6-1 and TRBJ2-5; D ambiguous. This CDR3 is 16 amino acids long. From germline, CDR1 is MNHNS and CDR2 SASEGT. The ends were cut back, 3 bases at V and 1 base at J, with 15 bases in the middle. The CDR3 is CASSDWAEAFQETQYF. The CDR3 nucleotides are TGTGCCAGCAGTGACTGGGCAGAAGCTTTCCAAGAGACCCAGTACTTC.

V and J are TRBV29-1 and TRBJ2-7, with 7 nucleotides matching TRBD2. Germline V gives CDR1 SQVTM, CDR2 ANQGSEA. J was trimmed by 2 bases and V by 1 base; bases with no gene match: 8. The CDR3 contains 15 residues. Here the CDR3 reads CSVEGPSGPPYEQYF. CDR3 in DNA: TGCAGCGTTGAAGGTCCTAGCGGTCCTCCCTACGAGCAGTACTTC.

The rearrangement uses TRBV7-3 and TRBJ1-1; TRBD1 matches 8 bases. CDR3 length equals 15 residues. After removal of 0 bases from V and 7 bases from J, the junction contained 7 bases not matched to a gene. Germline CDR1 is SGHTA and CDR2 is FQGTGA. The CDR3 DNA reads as TGTGCCAGCAGCTTAACGGGGCAGGGGGCAGGTGAAGCTTTCTTT. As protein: CASSLTGQGAGEAFF.

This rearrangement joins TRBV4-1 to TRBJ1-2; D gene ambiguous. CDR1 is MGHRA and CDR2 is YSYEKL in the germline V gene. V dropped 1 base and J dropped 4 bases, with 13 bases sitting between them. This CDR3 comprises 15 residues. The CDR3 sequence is CASSQGVQYGYGYTF. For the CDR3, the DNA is TGCGCCAGCAGCCAAGGGGTACAGTATGGCTATGGCTACACCTTC.

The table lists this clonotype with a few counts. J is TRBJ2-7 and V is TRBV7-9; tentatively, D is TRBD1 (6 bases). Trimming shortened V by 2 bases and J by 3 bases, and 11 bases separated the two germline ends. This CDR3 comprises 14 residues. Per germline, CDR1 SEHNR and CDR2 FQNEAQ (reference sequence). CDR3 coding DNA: TGTGCCAGCAGCTTAACAGGGCCAAACTACGAGCAGTACTTC. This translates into CASSLTGPNYEQYF.

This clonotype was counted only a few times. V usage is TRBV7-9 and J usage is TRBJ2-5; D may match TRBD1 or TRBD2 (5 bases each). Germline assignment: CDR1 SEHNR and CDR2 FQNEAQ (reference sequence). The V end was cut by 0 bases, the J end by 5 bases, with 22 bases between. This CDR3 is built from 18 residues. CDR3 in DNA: TGTGCCAGCAGCTTAGCGCTCGGTGGAGGTCGTAAGGGGGAGACCCAGTACTTC. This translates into CASSLALGGGRKGETQYF.

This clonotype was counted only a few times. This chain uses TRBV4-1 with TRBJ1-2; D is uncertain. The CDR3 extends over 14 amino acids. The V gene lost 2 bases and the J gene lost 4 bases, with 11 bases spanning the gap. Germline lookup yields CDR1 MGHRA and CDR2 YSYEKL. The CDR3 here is CASSQTPRSYGYTF. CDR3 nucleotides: TGCGCCAGCAGCCAAACCCCAAGGAGCTATGGCTACACCTTC.

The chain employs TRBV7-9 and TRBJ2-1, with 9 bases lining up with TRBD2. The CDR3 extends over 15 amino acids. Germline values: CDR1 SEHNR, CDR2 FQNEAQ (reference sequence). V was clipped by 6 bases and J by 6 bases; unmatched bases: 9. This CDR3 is CASSPSGARPNEQFF. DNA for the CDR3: TGTGCCAGCAGTCCTAGCGGGGCCCGGCCCAATGAGCAGTTCTTC.

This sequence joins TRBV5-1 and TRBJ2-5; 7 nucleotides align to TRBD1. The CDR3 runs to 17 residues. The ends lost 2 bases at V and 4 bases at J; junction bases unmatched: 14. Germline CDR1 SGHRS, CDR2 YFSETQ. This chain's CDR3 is CASSLGELTGSSETQYF. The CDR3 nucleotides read TGCGCCAGCAGCTTAGGGGAGTTGACAGGGTCTTCAGAGACCCAGTACTTC. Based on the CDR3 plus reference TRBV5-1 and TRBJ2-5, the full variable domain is KAGVTQTPRYLIKTRGQQVTLSCSPISGHRSVSWYQQTPGQGLQFLFEYFSETQRNKGNFPGRFSGRQFSNSRSEMNVSTLELGDSALYLCASSLGELTGSSETQYFGPGTRLLVL.

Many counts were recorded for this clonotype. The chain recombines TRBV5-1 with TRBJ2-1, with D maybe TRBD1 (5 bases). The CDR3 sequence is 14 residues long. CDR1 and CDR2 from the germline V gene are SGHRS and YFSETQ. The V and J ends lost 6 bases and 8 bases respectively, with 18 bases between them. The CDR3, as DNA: TGCGCCAGCATGTGGGGTAGGGGTTTGGATGAGCAGTTCTTC. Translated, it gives CASMWGRGLDEQFF.

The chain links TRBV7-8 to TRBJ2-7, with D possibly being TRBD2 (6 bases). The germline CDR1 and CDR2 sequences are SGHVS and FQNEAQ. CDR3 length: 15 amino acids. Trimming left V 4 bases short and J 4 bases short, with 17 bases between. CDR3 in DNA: TGTGCCAGCAGCTCAGAGGGGCTAGCGATATACGAGCAGTACTTC. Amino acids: CASSSEGLAIYEQYF.

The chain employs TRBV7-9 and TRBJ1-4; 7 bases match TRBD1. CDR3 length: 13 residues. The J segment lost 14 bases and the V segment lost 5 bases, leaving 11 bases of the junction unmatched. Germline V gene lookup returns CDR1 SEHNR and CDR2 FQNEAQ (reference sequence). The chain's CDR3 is CASSRDSRGKLFF. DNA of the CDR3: TGTGCCAGCAGCCGGGACAGCCGGGGAAAGCTGTTTTTT. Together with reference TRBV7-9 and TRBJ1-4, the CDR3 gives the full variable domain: DTGVSQNPRHKITKRGQNVTFRCDPISEHNRLYWYRQTLGQGPEFLTYFQNEAQLEKSRLLSDRFSAERPKGSFSTLEIQRTEQGDSAMYLCASSRDSRGKLFFGSGTQLSVL.

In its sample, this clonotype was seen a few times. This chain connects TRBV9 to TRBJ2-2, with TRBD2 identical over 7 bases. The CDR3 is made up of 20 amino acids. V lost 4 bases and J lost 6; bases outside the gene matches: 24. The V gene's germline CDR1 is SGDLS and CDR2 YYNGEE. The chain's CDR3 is CASSPRQGIAGESPAGELFF. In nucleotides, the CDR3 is TGTGCCAGCAGCCCACGCCAGGGTATCGCGGGAGAATCCCCCGCCGGGGAGCTGTTTTTT.

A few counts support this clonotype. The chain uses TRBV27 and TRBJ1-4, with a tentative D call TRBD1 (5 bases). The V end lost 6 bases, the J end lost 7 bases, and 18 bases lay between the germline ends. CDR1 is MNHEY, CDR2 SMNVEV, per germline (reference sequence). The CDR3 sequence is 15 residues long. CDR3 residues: CASSPMGPKGEKLFF. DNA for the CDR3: TGTGCCAGCAGCCCTATGGGGCCCAAGGGTGAAAAACTGTTTTTT.